These 9 T cell receptor beta chains were sequenced from one sample in a study of T cell changes during pregnancy in multiple sclerosis. Measured with immunoSEQ multiplex PCR; TCRdb has only the in-frame clones, and not every one. The sample carries about 73,000 clones, 85% to 90% recorded once. This specimen consisted of peripheral blood, obtained after pregnancy. Receptor source: a female donor in good health, enrolled as a control in a pregnancy study.

The gene calls are TRBV5-6 and TRBJ2-1; 11 bases align to TRBD1. CDR3 length equals 15 residues. Germline-derived CDR1 and CDR2 are SGHDT and YYEEEE. With V trimmed by 5 bases and J by 7 bases, 8 bases remained unmatched. The CDR3 protein is CASSFAGTGGNEQFF. The CDR3 DNA is TGTGCCAGCAGTTTTGCCGGGACAGGGGGAAATGAGCAGTTCTTC.

The V gene is TRBV19, the J gene TRBJ1-1; D gene uncertain. V was pared by 4 bases and J by 1 base, with 16 bases between. Germline V CDR1 and CDR2: LNHDA, SQIVND (reference sequence). This CDR3 has 16 residues. The CDR3 is CASSTLVPTTNTEAFF. The CDR3, as DNA: TGTGCCAGTAGTACGCTCGTCCCGACAACGAACACTGAAGCTTTCTTT.

This chain uses TRBV5-4 with TRBJ1-3; D gene uncertain. Germline CDR1 SGHNT, CDR2 YYREEE (reference sequence). This CDR3 is 14 amino acids long. Between the trimmed V and J ends, which lost 1 base and 0 bases, there was a span of 5 bases. CDR3 sequence reads: CASSLTASGNTIYF. CDR3 DNA: TGTGCCAGCAGCTTGACAGCCTCTGGAAACACCATATATTTT. Based on the CDR3 plus reference TRBV5-4 and TRBJ1-3, the full variable domain is ETGVTQSPTHLIKTRGQQVTLRCSSQSGHNTVSWYQQALGQGPQFIFQYYREEENGRGNFPPRFSGLQFPNYSSELNVNALELDDSALYLCASSLTASGNTIYFGEGSWLTVV.

This chain uses TRBV7-9 with TRBJ2-3, with D possibly TRBD2 on 6 matching bases. The CDR3 loop spans 13 amino acids. The V gene's germline CDR1 is SEHNR and CDR2 FQNEAQ (reference sequence). V was trimmed by 5 bases and J by 4 bases, leaving 10 bases between them. This CDR3 is CASSRPGADTQYF. CDR3 DNA: TGTGCCAGCAGCCGGCCGGGGGCAGATACGCAGTATTTT.

This clone appeared once. The chain is built from TRBV30 and TRBJ2-7; the match to TRBD1 covers 8 bases. Germline CDR1 reads GTSNPN; CDR2 reads SVGIG (reference sequence). This CDR3 region has 13 residues. J was trimmed by 2 bases and V by 5 bases; bases with no gene match: 5. The CDR3 nucleotides are TGTGCCTGGGAGACAGGGGCGGCCTACGAGCAGTACTTC. This codes for CAWETGAAYEQYF.

CDR3 bases: TGCAGCGTTGAAGCCCCAGCGGGTGCAAACACCGGGGAGCTGTTTTTT. This gives the protein CSVEAPAGANTGELFF. This chain links TRBV29-1 with TRBJ2-2; D may be TRBD2 (6 bases). V was shortened by 1 base and J by 2 bases, with 14 bases between the two germline ends. CDR1 and CDR2 (germline): SQVTM, ANQGSEA. The CDR3 sequence is 16 residues long.

V is TRBV9 and J is TRBJ1-6, with TRBD1 as a possible D gene (6 bases). Germline lookup yields CDR1 SGDLS and CDR2 YYNGEE. The CDR3 contains 19 residues. V shed 3 bases and J shed 0 bases, with 19 bases lying between them. As DNA, the CDR3 is TGTGCCAGCAGCGGACCCCCCGGCAGGGGCTTCTCCTATAATTCACCCCTCCACTTT. Its translation is CASSGPPGRGFSYNSPLHF.

The V and J genes are TRBV6-5 and TRBJ1-5, with D possibly TRBD1 on 6 matching bases. This CDR3 region has 15 residues. The germline V and J ends were trimmed by 2 bases and 7 bases, with 15 bases remaining between them. Per the germline V gene, CDR1 is MNHEY and CDR2 is SVGAGI. The DNA for the CDR3 is TGTGCCAGCAGTTACGGTAGGGGGTTCCGACAGCCCCAGCATTTT. This translates into CASSYGRGFRQPQHF.

This chain uses TRBV19 with TRBJ1-1, with 10 bases identical to TRBD1. Trimming at V came to 6 bases and at J to 0 bases, leaving 4 bases not matched to a gene. The CDR3 totals 15 residues. The germline CDR1 and CDR2 sequences are LNHDA and SQIVND (reference sequence). The CDR3 is CASSRTGGVNTEAFF. DNA for the CDR3: TGTGCCAGTAGCCGGACAGGGGGAGTGAACACTGAAGCTTTCTTT.